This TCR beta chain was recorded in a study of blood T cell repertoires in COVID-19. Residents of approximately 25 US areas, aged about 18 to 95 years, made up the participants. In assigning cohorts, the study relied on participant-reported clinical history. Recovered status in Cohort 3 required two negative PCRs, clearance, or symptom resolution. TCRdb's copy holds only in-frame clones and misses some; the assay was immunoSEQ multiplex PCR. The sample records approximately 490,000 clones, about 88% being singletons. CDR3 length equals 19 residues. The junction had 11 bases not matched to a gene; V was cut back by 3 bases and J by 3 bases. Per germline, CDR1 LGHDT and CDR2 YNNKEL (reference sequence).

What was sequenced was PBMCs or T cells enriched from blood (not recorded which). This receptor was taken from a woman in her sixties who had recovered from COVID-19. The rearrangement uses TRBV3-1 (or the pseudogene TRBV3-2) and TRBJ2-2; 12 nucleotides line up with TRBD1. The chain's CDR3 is CASSHTPGQGALYTGELFF. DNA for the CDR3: TGTGCCAGCAGCCATACCCCGGGACAGGGGGCCCTGTACACCGGGGAGCTGTTTTTT.